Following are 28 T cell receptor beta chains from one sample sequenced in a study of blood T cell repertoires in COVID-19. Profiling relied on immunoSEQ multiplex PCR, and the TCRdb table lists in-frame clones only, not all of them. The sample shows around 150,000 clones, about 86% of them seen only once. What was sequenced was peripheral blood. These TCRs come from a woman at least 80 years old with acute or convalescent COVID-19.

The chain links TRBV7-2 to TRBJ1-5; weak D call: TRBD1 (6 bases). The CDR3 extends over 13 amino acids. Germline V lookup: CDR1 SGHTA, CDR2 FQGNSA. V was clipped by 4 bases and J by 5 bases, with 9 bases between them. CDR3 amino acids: CASSWDTYQPQHF. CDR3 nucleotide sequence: TGTGCCAGCAGCTGGGACACCTATCAGCCCCAGCATTTT.

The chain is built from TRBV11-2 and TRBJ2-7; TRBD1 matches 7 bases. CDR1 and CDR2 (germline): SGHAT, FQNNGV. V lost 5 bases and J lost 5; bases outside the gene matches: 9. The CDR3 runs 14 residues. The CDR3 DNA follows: TGTGCCAGCAGCCTAAACAGGGGAGATGACGAGCAGTACTTC. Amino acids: CASSLNRGDDEQYF. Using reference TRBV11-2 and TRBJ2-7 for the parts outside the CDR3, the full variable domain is EAGVAQSPRYKIIEKRQSVAFWCNPISGHATLYWYQQILGQGPKLLIQFQNNGVVDDSQLPKDRFSAERLKGVDSTLKIQPAKLEDSAVYLCASSLNRGDDEQYFGPGTRLTVT.

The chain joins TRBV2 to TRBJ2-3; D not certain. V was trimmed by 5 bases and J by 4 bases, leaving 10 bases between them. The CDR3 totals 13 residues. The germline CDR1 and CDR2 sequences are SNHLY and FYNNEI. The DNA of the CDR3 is TGTGCCAGCAGTAAGTTAGGAGCAGATACGCAGTATTTT. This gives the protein CASSKLGADTQYF.

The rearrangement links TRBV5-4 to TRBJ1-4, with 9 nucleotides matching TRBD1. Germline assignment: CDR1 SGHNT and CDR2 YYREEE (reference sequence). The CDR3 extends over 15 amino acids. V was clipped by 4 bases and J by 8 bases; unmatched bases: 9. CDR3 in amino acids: CASSTGTGSREKLFF. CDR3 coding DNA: TGTGCCAGCAGCACCGGGACAGGGTCGCGGGAAAAACTGTTTTTT.

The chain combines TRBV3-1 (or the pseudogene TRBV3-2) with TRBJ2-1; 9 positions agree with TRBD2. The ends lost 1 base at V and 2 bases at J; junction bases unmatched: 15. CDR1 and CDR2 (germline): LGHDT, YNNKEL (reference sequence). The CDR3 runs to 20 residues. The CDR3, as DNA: TGTGCCAGCAGCCAAGTGTATCTAGCGGGGACCATAAGTACCTACAATGAGCAGTTCTTC. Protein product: CASSQVYLAGTISTYNEQFF.

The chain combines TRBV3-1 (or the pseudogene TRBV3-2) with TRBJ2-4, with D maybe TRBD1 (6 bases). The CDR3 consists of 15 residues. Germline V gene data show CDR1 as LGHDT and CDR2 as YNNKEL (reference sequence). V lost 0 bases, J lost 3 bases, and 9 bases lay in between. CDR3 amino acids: CASSQDRGGKNIQYF. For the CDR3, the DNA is TGTGCCAGCAGCCAAGACAGGGGTGGCAAAAACATTCAGTACTTC.

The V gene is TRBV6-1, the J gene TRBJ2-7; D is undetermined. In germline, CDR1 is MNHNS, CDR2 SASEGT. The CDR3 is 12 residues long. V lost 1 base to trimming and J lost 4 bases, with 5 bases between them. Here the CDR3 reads CASSEGRYEQYF. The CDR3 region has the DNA TGTGCCAGCAGTGAAGGCAGGTACGAGCAGTACTTC.

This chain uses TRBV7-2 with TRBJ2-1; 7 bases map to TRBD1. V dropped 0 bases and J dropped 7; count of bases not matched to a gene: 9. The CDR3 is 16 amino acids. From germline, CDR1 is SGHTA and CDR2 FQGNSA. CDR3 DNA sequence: TGTGCCAGCAGCTTAGCCCTCGGGACAGATCAAAATGAGCAGTTCTTC. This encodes CASSLALGTDQNEQFF.

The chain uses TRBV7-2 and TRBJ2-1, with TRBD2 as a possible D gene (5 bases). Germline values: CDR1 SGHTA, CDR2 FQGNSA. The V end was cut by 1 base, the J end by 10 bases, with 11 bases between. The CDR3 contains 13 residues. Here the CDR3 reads CASSLDRLAEQFF. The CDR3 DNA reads TGTGCCAGCAGCTTAGACCGTCTAGCCGAGCAGTTCTTC.

CDR3 loop: CASSSGTGLEKLFF. CDR3 nucleotide sequence: TGTGCCAGCAGTTCCGGGACAGGCCTAGAAAAACTGTTTTTT. This chain joins TRBV28 and TRBJ1-4; TRBD1 agrees at 8 bases. This CDR3 comprises 14 residues. Germline CDR1 is MDHEN and CDR2 is SYDVKM. V lost 4 bases, J lost 8 bases, and 6 bases stayed unmatched.

CDR3 DNA: TGCAGCGTTGAGAGACAGGGGTTTGGTGGCTACACCTTC. This translates into CSVERQGFGGYTF. V is TRBV29-1 and J is TRBJ1-2; 8 positions match TRBD1. The ends lost 3 bases at V and 7 bases at J; junction bases unmatched: 7. The germline V gene has CDR1 SQVTM and CDR2 ANQGSEA. This CDR3 is 13 amino acids long.

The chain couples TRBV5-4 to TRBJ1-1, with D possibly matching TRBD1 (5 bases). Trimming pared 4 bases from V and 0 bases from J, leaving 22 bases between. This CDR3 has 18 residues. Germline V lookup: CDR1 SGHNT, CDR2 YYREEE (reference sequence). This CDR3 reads CASSAVGGGRAMNTEAFF. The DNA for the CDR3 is TGTGCCAGCAGCGCGGTTGGTGGGGGGAGGGCCATGAACACTGAAGCTTTCTTT.

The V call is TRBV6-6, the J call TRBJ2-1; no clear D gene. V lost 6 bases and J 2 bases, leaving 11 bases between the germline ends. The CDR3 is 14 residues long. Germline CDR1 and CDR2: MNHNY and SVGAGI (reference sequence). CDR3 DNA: TGTGCCAGCAGCCCTCGGAGTCCCTACAATGAGCAGTTCTTC. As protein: CASSPRSPYNEQFF.

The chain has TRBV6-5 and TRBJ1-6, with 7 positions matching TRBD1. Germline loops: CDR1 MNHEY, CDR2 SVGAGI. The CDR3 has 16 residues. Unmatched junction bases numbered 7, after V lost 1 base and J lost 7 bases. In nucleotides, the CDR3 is TGTGCCAGCAGTTACTTGCCCGACAGGGTGAATTCACCCCTCCACTTT. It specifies CASSYLPDRVNSPLHF.

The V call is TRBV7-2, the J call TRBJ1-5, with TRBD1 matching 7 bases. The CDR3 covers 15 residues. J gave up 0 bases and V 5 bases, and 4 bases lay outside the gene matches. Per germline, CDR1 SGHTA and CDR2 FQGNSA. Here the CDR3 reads CASSTGANSNQPQHF. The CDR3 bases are TGTGCCAGCAGCACAGGGGCTAATAGCAATCAGCCCCAGCATTTT.

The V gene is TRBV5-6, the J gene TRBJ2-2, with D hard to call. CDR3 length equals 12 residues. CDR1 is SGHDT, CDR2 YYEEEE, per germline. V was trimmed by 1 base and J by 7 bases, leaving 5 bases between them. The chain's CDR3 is CASSLSFGELFF. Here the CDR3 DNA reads TGTGCCAGCAGCTTGTCGTTCGGGGAGCTGTTTTTT.

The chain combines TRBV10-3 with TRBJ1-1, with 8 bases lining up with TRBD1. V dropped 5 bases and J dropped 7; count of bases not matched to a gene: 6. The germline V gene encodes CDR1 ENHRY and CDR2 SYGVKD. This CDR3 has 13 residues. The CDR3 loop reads CAISRDRWVEAFF. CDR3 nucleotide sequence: TGTGCCATCAGTAGGGACAGGTGGGTTGAAGCTTTCTTT.

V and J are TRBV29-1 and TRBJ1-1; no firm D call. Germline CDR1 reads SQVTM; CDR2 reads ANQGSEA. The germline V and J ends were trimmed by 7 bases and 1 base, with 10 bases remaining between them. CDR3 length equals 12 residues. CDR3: CSGHKKNTEAFF. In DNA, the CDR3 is TGCAGCGGTCACAAGAAGAACACTGAAGCTTTCTTT.

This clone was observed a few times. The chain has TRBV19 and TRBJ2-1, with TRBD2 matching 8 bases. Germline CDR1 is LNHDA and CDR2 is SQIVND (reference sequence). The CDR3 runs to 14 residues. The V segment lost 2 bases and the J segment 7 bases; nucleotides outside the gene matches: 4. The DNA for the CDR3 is TGTGCCAGTAGTATAAGCGGGAGTTTGAATGAGCAGTTCTTC. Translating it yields CASSISGSLNEQFF.

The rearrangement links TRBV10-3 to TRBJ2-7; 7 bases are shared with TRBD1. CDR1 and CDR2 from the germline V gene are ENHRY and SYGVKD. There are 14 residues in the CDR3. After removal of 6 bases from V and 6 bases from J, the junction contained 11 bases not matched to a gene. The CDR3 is CAISTPGTVPEQYF. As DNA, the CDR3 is TGTGCCATCAGCACCCCGGGGACAGTACCCGAGCAGTACTTC.

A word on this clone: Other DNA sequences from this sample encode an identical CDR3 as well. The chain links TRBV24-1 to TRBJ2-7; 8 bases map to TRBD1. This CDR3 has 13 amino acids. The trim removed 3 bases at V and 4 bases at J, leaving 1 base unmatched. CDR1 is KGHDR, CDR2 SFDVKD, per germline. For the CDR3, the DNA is TGTGCCACCAGTGATGGACAGGGATACGAGCAGTACTTC. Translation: CATSDGQGYEQYF.

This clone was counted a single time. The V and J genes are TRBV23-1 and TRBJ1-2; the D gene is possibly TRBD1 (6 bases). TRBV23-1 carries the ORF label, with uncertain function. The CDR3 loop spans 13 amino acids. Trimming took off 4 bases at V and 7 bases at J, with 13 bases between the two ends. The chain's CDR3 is CASSPDRRIGYTF. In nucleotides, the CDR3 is TGCGCCAGCAGTCCAGACAGGAGAATTGGCTACACCTTC.

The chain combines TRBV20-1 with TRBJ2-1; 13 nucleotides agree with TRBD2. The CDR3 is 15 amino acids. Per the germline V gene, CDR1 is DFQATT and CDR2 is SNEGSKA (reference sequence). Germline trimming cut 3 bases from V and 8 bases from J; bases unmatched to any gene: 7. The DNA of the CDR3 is TGCAGTGCTAGTATACTAGCGGGAGGGCCCCATGAGCAGTTCTTC. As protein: CSASILAGGPHEQFF.

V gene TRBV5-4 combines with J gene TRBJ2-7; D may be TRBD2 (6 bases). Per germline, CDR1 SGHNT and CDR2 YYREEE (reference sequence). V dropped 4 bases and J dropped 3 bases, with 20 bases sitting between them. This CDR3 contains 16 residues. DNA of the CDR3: TGTGCCAGCAGCCCGACACCCGGGGGTGGTGACTACGAGCAGTACTTC. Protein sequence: CASSPTPGGGDYEQYF.

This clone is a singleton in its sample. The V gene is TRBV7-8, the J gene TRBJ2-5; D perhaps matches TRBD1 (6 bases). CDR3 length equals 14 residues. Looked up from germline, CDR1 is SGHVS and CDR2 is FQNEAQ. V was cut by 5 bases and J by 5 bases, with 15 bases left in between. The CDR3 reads CASSRHREWETQYF. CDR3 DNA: TGTGCCAGCAGCAGACACAGGGAGTGGGAGACCCAGTACTTC.

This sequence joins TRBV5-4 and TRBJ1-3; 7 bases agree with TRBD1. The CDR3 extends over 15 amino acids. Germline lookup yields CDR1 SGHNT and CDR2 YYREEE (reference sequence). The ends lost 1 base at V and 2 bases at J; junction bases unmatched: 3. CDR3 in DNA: TGTGCCAGCAGCTTGTTTCAGGGGGCTGGAAACACCATATATTTT. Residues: CASSLFQGAGNTIYF.

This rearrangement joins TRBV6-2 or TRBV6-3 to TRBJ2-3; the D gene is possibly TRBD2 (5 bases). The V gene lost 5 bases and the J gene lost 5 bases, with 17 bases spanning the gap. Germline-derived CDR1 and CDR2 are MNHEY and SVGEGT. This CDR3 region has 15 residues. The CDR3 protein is CASSSEGRFGDTQYF. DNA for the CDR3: TGTGCCAGCAGTAGTGAGGGTAGGTTCGGAGATACGCAGTATTTT.

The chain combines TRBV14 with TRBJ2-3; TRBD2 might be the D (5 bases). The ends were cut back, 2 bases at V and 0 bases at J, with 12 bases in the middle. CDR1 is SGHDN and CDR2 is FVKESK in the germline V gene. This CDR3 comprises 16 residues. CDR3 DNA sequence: TGTGCCAGCAGCCAACTCGTGGGAGTTAGCACAGATACGCAGTATTTT. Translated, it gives CASSQLVGVSTDTQYF. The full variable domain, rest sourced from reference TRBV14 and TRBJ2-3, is EAGVTQFPSHSVIEKGQTVTLRCDPISGHDNLYWYRRVMGKEIKFLLHFVKESKQDESGMPNNRFLAERTGGTYSTLKVQPAELEDSGVYFCASSQLVGVSTDTQYFGPGTRLTVL.